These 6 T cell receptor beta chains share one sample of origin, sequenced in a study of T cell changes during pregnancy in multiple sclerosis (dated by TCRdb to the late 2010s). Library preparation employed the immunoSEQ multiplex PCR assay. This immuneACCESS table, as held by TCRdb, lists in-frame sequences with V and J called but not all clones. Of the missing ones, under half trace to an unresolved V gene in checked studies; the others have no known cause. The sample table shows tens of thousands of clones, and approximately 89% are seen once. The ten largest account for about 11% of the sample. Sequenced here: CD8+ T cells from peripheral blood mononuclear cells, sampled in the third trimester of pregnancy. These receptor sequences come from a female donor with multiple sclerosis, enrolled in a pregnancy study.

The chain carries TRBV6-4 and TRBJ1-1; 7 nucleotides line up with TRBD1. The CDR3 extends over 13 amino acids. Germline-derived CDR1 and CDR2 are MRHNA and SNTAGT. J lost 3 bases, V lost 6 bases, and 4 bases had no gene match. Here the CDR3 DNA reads TGTGCCAGCAGAGGGACAGAGCACACTGAAGCTTTCTTT. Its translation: CASRGTEHTEAFF.

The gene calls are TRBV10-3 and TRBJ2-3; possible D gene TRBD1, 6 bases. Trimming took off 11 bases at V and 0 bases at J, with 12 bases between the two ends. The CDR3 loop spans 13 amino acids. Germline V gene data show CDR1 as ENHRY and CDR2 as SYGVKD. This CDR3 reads CASRTASTDTQYF. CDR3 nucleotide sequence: TGTGCCTCGAGGACAGCTAGCACAGATACGCAGTATTTT.

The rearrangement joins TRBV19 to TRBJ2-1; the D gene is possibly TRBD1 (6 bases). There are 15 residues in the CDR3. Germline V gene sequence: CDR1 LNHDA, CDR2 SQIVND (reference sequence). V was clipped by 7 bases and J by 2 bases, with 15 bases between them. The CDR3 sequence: CASNTGQGPYNEQFF. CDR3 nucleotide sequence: TGTGCCAGTAACACCGGGCAGGGGCCCTACAATGAGCAGTTCTTC. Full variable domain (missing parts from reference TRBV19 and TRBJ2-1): DGGITQSPKYLFRKEGQNVTLSCEQNLNHDAMYWYRQDPGQGLRLIYYSQIVNDFQKGDIAEGYSVSREKKESFPLTVTSAQKNPTAFYLCASNTGQGPYNEQFFGPGTRLTVL.

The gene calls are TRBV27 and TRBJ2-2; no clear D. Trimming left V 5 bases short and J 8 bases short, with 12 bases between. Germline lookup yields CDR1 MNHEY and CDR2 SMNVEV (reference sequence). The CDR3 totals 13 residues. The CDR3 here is CASSIVGPGELFF. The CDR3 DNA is TGTGCCAGCAGTATAGTTGGGCCGGGGGAGCTGTTTTTT.

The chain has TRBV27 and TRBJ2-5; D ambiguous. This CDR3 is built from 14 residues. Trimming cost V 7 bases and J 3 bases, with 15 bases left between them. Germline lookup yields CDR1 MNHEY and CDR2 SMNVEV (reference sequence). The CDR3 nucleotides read TGTGCCAGCAAATCGTTCAACGAGGAAGAGACCCAGTACTTC. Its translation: CASKSFNEEETQYF.

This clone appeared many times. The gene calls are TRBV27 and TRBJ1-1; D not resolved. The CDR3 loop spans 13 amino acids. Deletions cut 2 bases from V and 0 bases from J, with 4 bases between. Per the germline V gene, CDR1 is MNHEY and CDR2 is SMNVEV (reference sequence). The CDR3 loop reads CASSLTVNTEAFF. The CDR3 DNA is TGTGCCAGCAGTTTAACGGTGAACACTGAAGCTTTCTTT.